This TCR beta chain was sequenced during a study of technical replicates of blood from several donors. Clones were sequenced by immunoSEQ multiplex PCR, and TCRdb holds only the in-frame ones, with some missing. The repertoire holds about 81,000 clones, around 96% seen once, with more than 0.15% in the top ten. This receptor was obtained from a human donor in good health. Sequencing was carried out using T cells isolated from PBMCs.

CDR3 bases: TGCGCCAGCACCTCAGCGGGGTGGGGCACAGATACGCAGTATTTT. The encoded protein is CASTSAGWGTDTQYF. The rearrangement uses TRBV4-1 and TRBJ2-3; 7 bases are shared with TRBD2. Trimming took 7 bases from V and 1 from J; bases not matched to a gene: 8. The CDR3 extends over 15 amino acids. From germline, CDR1 is MGHRA and CDR2 YSYEKL.